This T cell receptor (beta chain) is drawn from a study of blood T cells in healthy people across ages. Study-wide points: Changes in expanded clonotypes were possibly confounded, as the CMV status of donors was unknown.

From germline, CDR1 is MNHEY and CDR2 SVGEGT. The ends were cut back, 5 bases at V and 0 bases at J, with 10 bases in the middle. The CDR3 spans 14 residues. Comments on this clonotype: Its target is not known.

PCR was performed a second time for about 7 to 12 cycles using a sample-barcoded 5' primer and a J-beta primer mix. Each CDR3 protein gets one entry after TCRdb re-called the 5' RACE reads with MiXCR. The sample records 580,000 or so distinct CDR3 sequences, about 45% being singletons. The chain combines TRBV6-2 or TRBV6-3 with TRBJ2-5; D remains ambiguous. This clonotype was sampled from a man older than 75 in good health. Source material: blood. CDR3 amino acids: CASSTSQYQETQYF. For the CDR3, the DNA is TGTGCCAGCAGTACATCACAGTACCAAGAGACCCAGTACTTC.